This T cell receptor beta chain was found in a study of beta chain features in type 1 diabetes. Findings of the study overall: Over-representation of high TCR-expressing cells was a possible consequence of cDNA sequencing. A greater similarity of naive, central memory and Treg TCRB repertoires was seen among patients than among healthy donors. Fewer junction insertions and more nucleotide deletions appeared in type 1 diabetes patients.

Concerning this clone: Antigen: not known.

There was one heparinised blood draw per donor, averaging roughly 0.12 L. What was sequenced were expressed TCRB transcripts, since all of the isolated RNA had been reverse transcribed. The table came from immunoSEQ multiplex PCR; TCRdb's copy has only in-frame clones and leaves some out. The sample records 130,000 to 150,000 clones, under 60% being singletons. Germline V gene lookup returns CDR1 GTSNPN and CDR2 SVGIG (reference sequence). This CDR3 region has 14 residues. Source material: Tregs from blood. The receptor was isolated from a man in his late teens or twenties in good health. The V call is TRBV30, the J call TRBJ2-5, with TRBD1 matching over 8 bases. The assigned J gene may be wrong: the sequence end matches TRBJ2-7 better. The CDR3 DNA sequence: TGTGCCTGGGCCCAGACAGGGGTCGTCGACGAGCAGTACTTC. It translates to CAWAQTGVVDEQYF.